What follows are 27 T cell receptor beta chains derived from one specimen sequenced in a study of CXCR3-negative and CXCR3-positive naive CD8 T cells. 5' RACE that incorporated UMI labels was used to prepare the TRB cDNA libraries. Each CDR3 protein gets one entry in TCRdb, which reprocessed the 5' RACE reads and gives no DNA. The sample shows 70,000 to 95,000 distinct CDR3 sequences, and about 1.5% sits with its ten largest clones. The specimen was naive CXCR3- CD8+ T cells from blood. Specified subset: CD45RO-CCR7+CD27+CD95- naive CD8+ T cells lacking CXCR3 (TNR3-). These receptors came from a human donor in good health. Some clones in this sample may be carry-over from other donors' samples.

V and J are TRBV4-3 and TRBJ1-1; TCRdb names TRBD1, which stays unverified in the absence of DNA. The CDR3 extends over 16 amino acids. CDR1 is LGHNA, CDR2 YSLEER, per germline. The CDR3 protein is CASSQDGGGLGTEAFF.

The CDR3 sequence is CSAWYRQYTGELFF. The chain links TRBV20-1 to TRBJ2-2. CDR1 is DFQATT and CDR2 is SNEGSKA in the germline V gene (reference sequence). CDR3 length: 14 amino acids.

The CDR3 is CSVDTGEAEQYF. This chain joins TRBV29-1 and TRBJ2-7; with no DNA, the TCRdb D assignment of TRBD1 cannot be verified. The CDR3 totals 12 residues. The germline V gene encodes CDR1 SQVTM and CDR2 ANQGSEA.

The chain employs TRBV29-1 and TRBJ2-7; the D gene TCRdb calls, TRBD1, cannot be checked with no DNA. This CDR3 has 12 residues. Germline assignment: CDR1 SQVTM and CDR2 ANQGSEA. The CDR3 loop reads CSVKSGGYEQYF.

This sequence joins TRBV7-6 and TRBJ2-4; absent DNA, TCRdb's TRBD1 call cannot be checked. The CDR3 runs to 14 residues. The V gene's germline CDR1 is SGHVS and CDR2 FNYEAQ. CDR3 amino acids: CASSLSGDGNIQYF.

J is TRBJ1-2 and V is TRBV7-9. The CDR3 spans 15 residues. Germline V CDR1 and CDR2: SEHNR, FQNEAQ (reference sequence). CDR3 region: CASSLGRQRIYGYTF.

The chain's CDR3 is CAISPGTSGINTGELFF. The rearrangement uses TRBV10-3 and TRBJ2-2; TCRdb names TRBD2, which stays unverified in the absence of DNA. Germline loops: CDR1 ENHRY, CDR2 SYGVKD. This CDR3 spans 17 amino acids.

The chain combines TRBV2 with TRBJ2-1; TCRdb calls TRBD2, which cannot be checked without DNA. The CDR3 is made up of 17 amino acids. Per germline, CDR1 SNHLY and CDR2 FYNNEI. This CDR3 reads CASSVGLAGTIYNEQFF.

The CDR3 reads CASSSPRLYEQYF. V usage is TRBV28 and J usage is TRBJ2-7; no DNA is available, so the TRBD2 call from TCRdb remains unchecked. The CDR3 spans 13 residues. Germline loops: CDR1 MDHEN, CDR2 SYDVKM. The complete variable domain, with remaining parts taken from reference TRBV28 and TRBJ2-7, reads DVKVTQSSRYLVKRTGEKVFLECVQDMDHENMFWYRQDPGLGLRLIYFSYDVKMKEKGDIPEGYSVSREKKERFSLILESASTNQTSMYLCASSSPRLYEQYFGPGTRLTVT.

This chain joins TRBV7-9 and TRBJ2-3; TCRdb selects TRBD2, and the lack of DNA leaves this call unchecked. This CDR3 spans 16 amino acids. CDR1 is SEHNR, CDR2 FQNEAQ, per germline (reference sequence). This CDR3 reads CASIDLLAGGTDTQYF.

The rearrangement links TRBV7-9 to TRBJ1-1; with no DNA, the TCRdb D assignment of TRBD1 cannot be verified. The germline V gene encodes CDR1 SEHNR and CDR2 FQNEAQ (reference sequence). The CDR3 consists of 13 residues. CDR3 residues: CASRDSINTEAFF.

The J gene is TRBJ2-7, the V gene TRBV28; TCRdb calls TRBD1, which cannot be checked without DNA. The germline gives CDR1 MDHEN, CDR2 SYDVKM. The CDR3 contains 14 residues. The CDR3 loop is CASAYVKGSYEQYF.

The genes are TRBV29-1 and TRBJ1-1. Germline CDR1 and CDR2: SQVTM and ANQGSEA. This CDR3 has 12 residues. The CDR3 here is CSDAGGYTEAFF.

The chain uses TRBV29-1 and TRBJ2-6. This CDR3 contains 12 residues. Germline assignment: CDR1 SQVTM and CDR2 ANQGSEA. Here the CDR3 reads CSVVTGANVLTF.

This sequence joins TRBV7-2 and TRBJ2-3; TCRdb's D gene call, TRBD2, goes unchecked for lack of DNA. The length of the CDR3 is 16 residues. The germline V gene has CDR1 SGHTA and CDR2 FQGNSA. This CDR3 is CASSPLGGGGTDTQYF.

The chain combines TRBV7-9 with TRBJ2-1; TCRdb gives TRBD2 as the D gene, but with no DNA this cannot be confirmed. The CDR3 contains 16 residues. Germline values: CDR1 SEHNR, CDR2 FQNEAQ (reference sequence). The CDR3 region is CASSRGLAGSYNEQFF.

The V and J genes are TRBV10-3 and TRBJ2-3; the TCRdb call, TRBD1, lacks DNA for checking. The CDR3 has 15 residues. Per germline, CDR1 ENHRY and CDR2 SYGVKD. The chain's CDR3 is CAISGRTGGLDTQYF.

J is TRBJ2-7 and V is TRBV9; TCRdb reports TRBD1, a call that lacks DNA to check it against. This CDR3 comprises 14 residues. Germline lookup yields CDR1 SGDLS and CDR2 YYNGEE. CDR3 residues: CASSADSPGYEQYF.

This chain links TRBV9 with TRBJ1-2. Germline CDR1 is SGDLS and CDR2 is YYNGEE. The length of the CDR3 is 14 residues. Here the CDR3 reads CASSVVETSYGYTF.

The rearrangement uses TRBV7-9 and TRBJ2-2; with no DNA, the TCRdb D assignment of TRBD2 cannot be verified. CDR1 SEHNR and CDR2 FQNEAQ come from the germline V gene (reference sequence). This CDR3 region has 16 residues. CDR3 residues: CASSQSGKPLTGELFF. Complete variable domain (other parts from reference TRBV7-9 and TRBJ2-2): DTGVSQNPRHKITKRGQNVTFRCDPISEHNRLYWYRQTLGQGPEFLTYFQNEAQLEKSRLLSDRFSAERPKGSFSTLEIQRTEQGDSAMYLCASSQSGKPLTGELFFGEGSRLTVL.

The rearrangement joins TRBV5-1 to TRBJ2-1. This CDR3 has 16 residues. CDR1 and CDR2 (germline): SGHRS, YFSETQ. The chain's CDR3 is CASSLGLGYSHNEQFF.

The chain uses TRBV27 and TRBJ1-1. Per the germline V gene, CDR1 is MNHEY and CDR2 is SMNVEV (reference sequence). The CDR3 has 13 residues. CDR3 sequence reads: CASRMTEATEAFF.

The chain carries TRBV7-9 and TRBJ1-1. This CDR3 spans 15 amino acids. Looked up from germline, CDR1 is SEHNR and CDR2 is FQNEAQ (reference sequence). Here the CDR3 reads CASSPTALMNTEAFF.

The chain has TRBV7-3 and TRBJ2-1; TCRdb outputs TRBD1, but without DNA this stays unchecked. CDR3 length: 12 residues. The V gene's germline CDR1 is SGHTA and CDR2 FQGTGA. The CDR3 is CASSMDPGEQFF.

The chain is built from TRBV6-6 and TRBJ1-1. The CDR3 length is 14 residues. Germline V CDR1 and CDR2: MNHNY, SVGAGI (reference sequence). The CDR3 region is CASSYSRAEGMAFF.

The chain employs TRBV20-1 and TRBJ2-5; TCRdb gives TRBD2 as the D gene, but with no DNA this cannot be confirmed. The germline V gene encodes CDR1 DFQATT and CDR2 SNEGSKA (reference sequence). The length of the CDR3 is 13 residues. CDR3 in amino acids: CSGLREIQETQYF.

V is TRBV28 and J is TRBJ2-7; TCRdb's D call, TRBD2, is unchecked because there is no DNA. CDR1 MDHEN and CDR2 SYDVKM come from the germline V gene. The CDR3 covers 14 residues. CDR3 sequence reads: CASGQTSGWGEQYF.